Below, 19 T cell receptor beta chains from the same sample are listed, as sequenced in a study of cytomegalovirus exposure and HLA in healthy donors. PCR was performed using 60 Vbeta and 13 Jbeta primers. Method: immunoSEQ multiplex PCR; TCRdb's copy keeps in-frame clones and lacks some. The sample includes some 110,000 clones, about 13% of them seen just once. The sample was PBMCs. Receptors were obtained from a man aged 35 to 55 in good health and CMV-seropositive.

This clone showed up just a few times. This CDR3 reads CASSQDTGANTEAFF. The CDR3 DNA sequence: TGCGCCAGCAGCCAAGATACAGGGGCGAACACTGAAGCTTTCTTT. The chain recombines TRBV4-3 with TRBJ1-1; TRBD1 matches 7 bases. The CDR3 runs 15 residues. V dropped 0 bases and J dropped 1; count of bases not matched to a gene: 2. Per the germline V gene, CDR1 is LGHNA and CDR2 is YSLEER.

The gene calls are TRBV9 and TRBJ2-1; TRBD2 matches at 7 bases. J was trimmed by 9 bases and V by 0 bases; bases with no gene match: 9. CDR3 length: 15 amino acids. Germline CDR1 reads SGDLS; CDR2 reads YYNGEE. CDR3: CASSVVPGGEGEQFF. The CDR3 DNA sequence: TGTGCCAGCAGCGTAGTCCCGGGAGGTGAGGGTGAGCAGTTCTTC.

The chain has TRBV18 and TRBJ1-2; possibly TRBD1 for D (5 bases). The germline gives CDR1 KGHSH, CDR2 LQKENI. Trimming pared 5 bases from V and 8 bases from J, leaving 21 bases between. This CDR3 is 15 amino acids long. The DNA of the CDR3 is TGTGCCAGCTCAAGCAGGTCCGCGGGGGAGTCGGGCTACACCTTC. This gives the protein CASSSRSAGESGYTF.

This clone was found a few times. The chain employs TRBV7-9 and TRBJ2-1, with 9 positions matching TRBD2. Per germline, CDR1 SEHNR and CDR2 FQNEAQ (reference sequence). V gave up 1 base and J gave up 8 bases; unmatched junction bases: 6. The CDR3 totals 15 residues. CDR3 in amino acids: CASSLGSGRVDEQFF. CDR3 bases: TGTGCCAGCAGCTTAGGTAGCGGGAGAGTAGATGAGCAGTTCTTC.

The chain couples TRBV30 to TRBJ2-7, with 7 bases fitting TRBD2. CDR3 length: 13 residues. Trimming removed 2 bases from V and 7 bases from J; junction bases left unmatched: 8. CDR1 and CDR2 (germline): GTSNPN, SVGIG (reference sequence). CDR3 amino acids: CAWSSTGGQEQYF. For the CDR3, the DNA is TGTGCCTGGAGTTCGACGGGAGGCCAGGAGCAGTACTTC.

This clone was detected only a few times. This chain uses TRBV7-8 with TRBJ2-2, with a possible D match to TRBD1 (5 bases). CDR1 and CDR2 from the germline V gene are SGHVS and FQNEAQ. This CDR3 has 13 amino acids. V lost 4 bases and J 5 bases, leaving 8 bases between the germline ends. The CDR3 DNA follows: TGTGCCAGCAGCTCAGGGTTGACCGGGGAGCTGTTTTTT. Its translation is CASSSGLTGELFF.

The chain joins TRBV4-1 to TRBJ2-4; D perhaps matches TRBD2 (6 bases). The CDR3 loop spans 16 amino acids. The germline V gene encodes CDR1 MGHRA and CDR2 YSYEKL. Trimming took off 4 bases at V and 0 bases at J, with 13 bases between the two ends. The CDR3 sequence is CASSPQGGLAKNIQYF. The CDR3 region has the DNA TGCGCCAGCAGCCCTCAGGGAGGACTAGCCAAAAACATTCAGTACTTC.

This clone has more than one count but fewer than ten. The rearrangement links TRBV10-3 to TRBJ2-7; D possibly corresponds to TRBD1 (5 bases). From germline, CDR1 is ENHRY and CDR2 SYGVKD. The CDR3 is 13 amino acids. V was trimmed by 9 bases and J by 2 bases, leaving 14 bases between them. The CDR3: CAIQTAPTYEQYF. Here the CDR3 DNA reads TGTGCCATACAGACAGCCCCCACCTACGAGCAGTACTTC.

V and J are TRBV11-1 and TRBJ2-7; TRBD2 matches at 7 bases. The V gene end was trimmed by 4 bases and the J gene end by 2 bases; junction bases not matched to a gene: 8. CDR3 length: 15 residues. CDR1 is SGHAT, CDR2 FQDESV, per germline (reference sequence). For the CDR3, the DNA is TGTGCCAGCAGCTCCGACCGGGACTACACCTACGAGCAGTACTTC. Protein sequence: CASSSDRDYTYEQYF.

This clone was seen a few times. As DNA, the CDR3 is TGTGCCAGCAGTTCCAGGGAAAGCAATGAGCAGTTCTTC. It yields the protein CASSSRESNEQFF. The chain couples TRBV6-1 to TRBJ2-1; weak D call: TRBD1 (5 bases). V lost 5 bases and J lost 6, with 11 bases in between. CDR1 and CDR2 (germline): MNHNS, SASEGT. The CDR3 is made up of 13 amino acids.

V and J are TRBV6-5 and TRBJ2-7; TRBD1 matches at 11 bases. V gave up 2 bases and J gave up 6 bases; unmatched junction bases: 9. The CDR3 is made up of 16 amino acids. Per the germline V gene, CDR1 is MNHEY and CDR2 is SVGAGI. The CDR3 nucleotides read TGTGCCAGCAGTTACGGGGCTGGGACAGGGGGTCTCGAGCAGTACTTC. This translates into CASSYGAGTGGLEQYF.

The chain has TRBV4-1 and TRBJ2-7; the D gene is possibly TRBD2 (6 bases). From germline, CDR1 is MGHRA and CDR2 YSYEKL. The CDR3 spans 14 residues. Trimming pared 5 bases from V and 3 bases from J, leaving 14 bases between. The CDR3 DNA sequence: TGCGCCAGCAGCGCCGTGGAGGGGCTCTACGAGCAGTACTTC. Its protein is CASSAVEGLYEQYF.

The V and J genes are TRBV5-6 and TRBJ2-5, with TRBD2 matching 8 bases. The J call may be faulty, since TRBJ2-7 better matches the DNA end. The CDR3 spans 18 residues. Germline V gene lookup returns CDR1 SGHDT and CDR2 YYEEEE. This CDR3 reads CASSPPGLEASVSYEQYF. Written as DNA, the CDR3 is TGTGCCAGCAGCCCCCCGGGACTAGAGGCTAGCGTGTCCTACGAGCAGTACTTC.

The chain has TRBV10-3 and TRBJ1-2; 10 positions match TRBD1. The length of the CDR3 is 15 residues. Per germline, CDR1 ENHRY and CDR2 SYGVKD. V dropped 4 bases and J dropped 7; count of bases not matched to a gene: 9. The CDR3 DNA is TGTGCCATCAGTGCGGCTGACAGGGGGCCGGGTGGCTACACCTTC. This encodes CAISAADRGPGGYTF.

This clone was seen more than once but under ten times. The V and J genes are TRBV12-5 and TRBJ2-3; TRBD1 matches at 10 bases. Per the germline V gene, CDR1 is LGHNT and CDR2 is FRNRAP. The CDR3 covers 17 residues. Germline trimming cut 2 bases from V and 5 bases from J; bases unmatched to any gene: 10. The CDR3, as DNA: TGTGCTAGTGGTTTGTCACGGGACAGGGGATTGGAAGATACGCAGTATTTT. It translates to CASGLSRDRGLEDTQYF.

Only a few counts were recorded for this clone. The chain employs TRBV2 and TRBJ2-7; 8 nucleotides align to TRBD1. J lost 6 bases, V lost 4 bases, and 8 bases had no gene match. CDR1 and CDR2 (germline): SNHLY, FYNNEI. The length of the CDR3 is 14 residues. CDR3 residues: CASSVSQGAFEQYF. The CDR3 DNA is TGTGCCAGCAGTGTGTCTCAGGGGGCTTTCGAGCAGTACTTC.

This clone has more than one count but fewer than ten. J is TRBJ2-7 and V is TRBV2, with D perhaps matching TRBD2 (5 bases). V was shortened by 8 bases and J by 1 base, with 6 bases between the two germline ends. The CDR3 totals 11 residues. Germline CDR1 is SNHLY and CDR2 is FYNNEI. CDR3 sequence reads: CASGESYEQYF. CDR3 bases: TGTGCCAGCGGGGAGTCCTACGAGCAGTACTTC.

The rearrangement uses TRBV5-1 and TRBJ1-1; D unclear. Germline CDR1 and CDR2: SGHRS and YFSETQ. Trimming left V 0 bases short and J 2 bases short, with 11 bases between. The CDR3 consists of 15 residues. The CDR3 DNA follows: TGCGCCAGCAGCTTGGTAAATACAGCAAACACTGAAGCTTTCTTT. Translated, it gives CASSLVNTANTEAFF.

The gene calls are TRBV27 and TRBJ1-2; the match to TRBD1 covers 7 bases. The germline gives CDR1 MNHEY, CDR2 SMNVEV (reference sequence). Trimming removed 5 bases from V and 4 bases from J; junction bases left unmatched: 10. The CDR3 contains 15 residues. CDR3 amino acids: CASSPDGTVSYGYTF. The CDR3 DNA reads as TGTGCCAGCAGTCCAGACGGGACAGTTAGCTATGGCTACACCTTC.